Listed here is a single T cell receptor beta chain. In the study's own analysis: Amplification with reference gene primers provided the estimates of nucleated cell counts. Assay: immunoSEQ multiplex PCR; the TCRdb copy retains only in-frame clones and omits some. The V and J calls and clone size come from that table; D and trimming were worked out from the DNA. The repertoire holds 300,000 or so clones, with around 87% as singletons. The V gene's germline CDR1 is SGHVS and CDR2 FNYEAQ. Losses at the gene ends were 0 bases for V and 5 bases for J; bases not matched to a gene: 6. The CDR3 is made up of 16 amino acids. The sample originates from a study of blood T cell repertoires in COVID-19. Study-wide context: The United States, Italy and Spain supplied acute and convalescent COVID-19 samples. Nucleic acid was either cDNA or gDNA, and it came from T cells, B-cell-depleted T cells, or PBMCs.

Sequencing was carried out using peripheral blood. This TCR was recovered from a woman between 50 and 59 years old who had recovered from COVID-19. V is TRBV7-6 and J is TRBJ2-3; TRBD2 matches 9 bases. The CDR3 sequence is CASSLAVAGVQDTQYF. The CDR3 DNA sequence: TGTGCCAGCAGCTTAGCGGTAGCGGGAGTCCAAGATACGCAGTATTTT.